These T cell receptor beta chains were read from a single sample in a study of blood T cell repertoires in COVID-19. Clones were read by immunoSEQ multiplex PCR, and TCRdb kept only the in-frame ones, dropping some. The repertoire holds under 300,000 clones, around 88% seen once, with approximately 13% in the top ten. Sequencing was carried out using peripheral blood. The receptor source for this set is an elderly man with acute or convalescent COVID-19. Each CDR3 is given with its conserved first and last residue. A D gene is named only where the DNA matches it firmly. Clone sizes are given selectively: once, few, many, or a class where the clone is expanded.

TRBJ2-7	-	TRBV5-1	-	TGCGCCAGCAGCTTGGCGGGGGATGAGCAGTACTTC	CASSLAGDEQYF
TRBJ2-5	-	TRBV4-2	-	TGTGCCAGCAGCCAAGGGTCTAGCCAAGAGACCCAGTACTTC	CASSQGSSQETQYF
TRBJ2-7	TRBD1	TRBV24-1	-	TGTGCCACCAGTGACCCGACAGGGAACTCCTACGAGCAGTACTTC	CATSDPTGNSYEQYF
TRBJ1-2	-	TRBV19	-	TGTGCCAGTAAGCCAGGGCCAAACTATGGCTACACCTTC	CASKPGPNYGYTF
TRBJ1-4	-	TRBV6-1	-	TGTGCCAGCAGTCCCCCCGACAGCAAACTGTTTTTT	CASSPPDSKLFF
TRBJ1-5	TRBD1	TRBV18	-	TGTGCCAGCTCACCCTCGGGACAGAATAGCAATCAGCCCCAGCATTTT	CASSPSGQNSNQPQHF
TRBJ2-1	TRBD2	TRBV4-2	-	TGTGCCAGCAGCCGGATCCCGGGACTAGGAAAGAGAAATGAGCAGTTCTTC	CASSRIPGLGKRNEQFF
TRBJ1-4	-	TRBV2	-	TGTGCCAGCAGCGCAGGGGTTCAGGGTGAAAAACTGTTTTTT	CASSAGVQGEKLFF
TRBJ1-5	TRBD1	TRBV2	-	TGTGCCAGCAGTTCCCTACAGGGGAATCAGCCCCAGCATTTT	CASSSLQGNQPQHF
TRBJ2-5	-	TRBV7-7	-	TGTGCTAGCAGCCCAACGCGTGAAGAGACCCAGTACTTC	CASSPTREETQYF
TRBJ1-2	TRBD1	TRBV7-2	-	TGTGCCAGCAGCTCACAGGGTCAGGGGGGAGGCTACACCTTC	CASSSQGQGGGYTF
TRBJ2-7	TRBD2	TRBV11-3	once	TGTGCCAGCAGCTCAGGACTAGCGGGAAGGCACGAGCAGTACTTC	CASSSGLAGRHEQYF
TRBJ2-7	-	TRBV5-1	-	TGCGCCAGCGGCGGAGACTACGAGCAGTACTTC	CASGGDYEQYF
TRBJ2-2	TRBD2	TRBV7-3	once	TGTGCCAGCAGTCCTAGCGGCACCGGGGAGCTGTTTTTT	CASSPSGTGELFF
TRBJ2-5	-	TRBV9	-	TGTGCCAGCAGCGCCGGGACTCCCGAAGAGACCCAGTACTTC	CASSAGTPEETQYF
TRBJ2-1	TRBD1	TRBV19	-	TGTGCCAGTAGTCCCTGGACAGGGGGCGGTGAGCAGTTCTTC	CASSPWTGGGEQFF
TRBJ2-3	-	TRBV19	-	TGTGCCAGTAAACGGGAGTCGCCAGATACGCAGTATTTT	CASKRESPDTQYF
TRBJ1-5	TRBD1	TRBV19	-	TGTGCCAGTAGTATTCTCGGGACAGGGGAGCCCCAGCATTTT	CASSILGTGEPQHF
TRBJ2-3	TRBD2	TRBV10-1	-	TGCGCTCCCACCACCTCTTGGGCAGGGGGGCCGGGACTAGCGGGAGCTAGCACAGATACGCAGTATTTT	CAPTTSWAGGPGLAGASTDTQYF
TRBJ2-3	-	TRBV6-5	-	TGTGCCAGCAGCTCTAGGGGGAGTGTCGGAGATACGCAGTATTTT	CASSSRGSVGDTQYF
TRBJ1-3	-	TRBV7-2	once	TGTGCCAGCAGCTTAAAAGGGGTCGGAAACACCATATATTTT	CASSLKGVGNTIYF